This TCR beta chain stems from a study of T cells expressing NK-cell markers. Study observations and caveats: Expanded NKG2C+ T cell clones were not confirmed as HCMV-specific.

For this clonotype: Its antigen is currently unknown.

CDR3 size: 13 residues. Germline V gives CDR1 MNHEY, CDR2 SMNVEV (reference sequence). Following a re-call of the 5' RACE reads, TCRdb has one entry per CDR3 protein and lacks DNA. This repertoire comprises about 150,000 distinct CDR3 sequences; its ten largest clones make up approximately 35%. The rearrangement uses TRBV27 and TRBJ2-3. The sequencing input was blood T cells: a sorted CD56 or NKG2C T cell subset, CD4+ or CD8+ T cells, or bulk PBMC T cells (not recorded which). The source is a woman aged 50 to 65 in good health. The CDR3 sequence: CASSGLHTDTQYF.